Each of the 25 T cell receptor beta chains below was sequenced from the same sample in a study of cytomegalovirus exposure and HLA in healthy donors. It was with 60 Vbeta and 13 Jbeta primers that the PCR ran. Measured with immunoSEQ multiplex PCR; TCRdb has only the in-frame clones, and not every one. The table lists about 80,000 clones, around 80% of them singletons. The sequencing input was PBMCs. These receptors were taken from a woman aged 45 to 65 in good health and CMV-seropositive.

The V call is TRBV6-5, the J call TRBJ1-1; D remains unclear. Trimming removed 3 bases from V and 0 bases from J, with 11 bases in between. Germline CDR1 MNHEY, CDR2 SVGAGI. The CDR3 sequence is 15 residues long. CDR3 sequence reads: CASSYSGNMNTEAFF. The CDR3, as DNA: TGTGCCAGCAGTTATAGCGGGAACATGAACACTGAAGCTTTCTTT.

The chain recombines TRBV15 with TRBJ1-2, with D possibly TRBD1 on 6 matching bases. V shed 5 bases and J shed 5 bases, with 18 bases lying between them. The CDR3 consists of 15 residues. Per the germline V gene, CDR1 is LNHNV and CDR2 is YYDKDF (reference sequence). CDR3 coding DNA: TGTGCCACCAGCTTTTCGACAGGTCTTGGGTATGGCTACACCTTC. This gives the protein CATSFSTGLGYGYTF.

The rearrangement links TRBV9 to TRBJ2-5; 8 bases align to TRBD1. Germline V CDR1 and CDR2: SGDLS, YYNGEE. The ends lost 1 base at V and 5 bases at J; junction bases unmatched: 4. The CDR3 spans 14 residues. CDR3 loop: CASSVQGAGETQYF. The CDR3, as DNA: TGTGCCAGCAGCGTACAGGGGGCTGGGGAGACCCAGTACTTC.

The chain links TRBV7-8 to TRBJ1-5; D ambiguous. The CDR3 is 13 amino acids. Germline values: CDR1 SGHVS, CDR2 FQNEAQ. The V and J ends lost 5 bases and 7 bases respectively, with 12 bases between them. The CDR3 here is CASSVTGLQPQHF. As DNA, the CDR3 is TGTGCCAGCAGCGTAACGGGTTTACAGCCCCAGCATTTT.

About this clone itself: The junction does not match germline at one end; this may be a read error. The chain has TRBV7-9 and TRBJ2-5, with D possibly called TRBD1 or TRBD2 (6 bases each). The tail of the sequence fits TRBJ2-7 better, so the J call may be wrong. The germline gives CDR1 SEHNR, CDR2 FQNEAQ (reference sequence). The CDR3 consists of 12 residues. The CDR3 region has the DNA TGTTCCAGCAGCTTAGGGGGGCCCGAGCAGTACTTC. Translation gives CSSSLGGPEQYF.

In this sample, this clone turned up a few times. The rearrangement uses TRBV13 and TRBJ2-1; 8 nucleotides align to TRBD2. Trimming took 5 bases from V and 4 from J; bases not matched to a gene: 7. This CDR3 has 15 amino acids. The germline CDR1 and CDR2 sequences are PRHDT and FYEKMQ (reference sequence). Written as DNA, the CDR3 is TGTGCCAGCAGCCCTCGGGGGGGCGGTTACAATGAGCAGTTCTTC. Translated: CASSPRGGGYNEQFF. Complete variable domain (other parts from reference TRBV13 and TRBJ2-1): AAGVIQSPRHLIKEKRETATLKCYPIPRHDTVYWYQQGPGQDPQFLISFYEKMQSDKGSIPDRFSAQQFSDYHSELNMSSLELGDSALYFCASSPRGGGYNEQFFGPGTRLTVL.

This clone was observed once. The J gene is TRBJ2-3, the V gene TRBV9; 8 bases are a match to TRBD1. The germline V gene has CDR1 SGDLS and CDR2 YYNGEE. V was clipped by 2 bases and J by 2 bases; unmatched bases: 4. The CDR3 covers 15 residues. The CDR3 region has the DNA TGTGCCAGCAGCGTCGGACAGGGCTACACAGATACGCAGTATTTT. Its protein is CASSVGQGYTDTQYF.

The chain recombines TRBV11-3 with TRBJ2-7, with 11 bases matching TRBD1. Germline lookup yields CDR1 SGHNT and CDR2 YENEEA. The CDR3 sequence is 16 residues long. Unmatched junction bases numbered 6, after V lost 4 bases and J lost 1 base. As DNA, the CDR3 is TGTGCCAGCAGCTGGGGACAGGGGGATTCTTCCTACGAGCAGTACGTC. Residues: CASSWGQGDSSYEQYV.

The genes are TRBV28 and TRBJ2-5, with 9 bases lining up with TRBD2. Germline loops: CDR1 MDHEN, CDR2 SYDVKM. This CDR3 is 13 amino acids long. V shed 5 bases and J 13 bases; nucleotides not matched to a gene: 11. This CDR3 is CASSTGTSPPGYF. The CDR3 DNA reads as TGTGCCAGCAGTACCGGGACTAGCCCTCCCGGGTACTTC.

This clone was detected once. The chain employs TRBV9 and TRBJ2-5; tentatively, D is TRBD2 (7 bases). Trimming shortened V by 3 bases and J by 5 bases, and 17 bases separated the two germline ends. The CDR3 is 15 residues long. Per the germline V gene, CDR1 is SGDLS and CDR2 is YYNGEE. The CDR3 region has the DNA TGTGCCAGCAGCGCTGAGGGGGGGGGACGTGAGACCCAGTACTTC. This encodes CASSAEGGGRETQYF.

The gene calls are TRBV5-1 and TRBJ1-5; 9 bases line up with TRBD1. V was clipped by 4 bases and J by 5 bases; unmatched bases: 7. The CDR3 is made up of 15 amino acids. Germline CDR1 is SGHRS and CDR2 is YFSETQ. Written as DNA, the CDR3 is TGCGCCAGCAGCGTTACAACAGGGGGCCATCAGCCCCAGCATTTT. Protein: CASSVTTGGHQPQHF. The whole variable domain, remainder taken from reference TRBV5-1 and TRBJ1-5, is KAGVTQTPRYLIKTRGQQVTLSCSPISGHRSVSWYQQTPGQGLQFLFEYFSETQRNKGNFPGRFSGRQFSNSRSEMNVSTLELGDSALYLCASSVTTGGHQPQHFGDGTRLSIL.

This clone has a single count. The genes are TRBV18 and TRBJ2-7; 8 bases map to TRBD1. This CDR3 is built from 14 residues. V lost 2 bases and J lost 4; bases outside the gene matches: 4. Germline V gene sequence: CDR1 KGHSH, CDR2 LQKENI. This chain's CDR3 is CASSPDRGGYEQYF. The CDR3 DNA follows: TGTGCCAGCTCACCAGACAGGGGAGGATACGAGCAGTACTTC.

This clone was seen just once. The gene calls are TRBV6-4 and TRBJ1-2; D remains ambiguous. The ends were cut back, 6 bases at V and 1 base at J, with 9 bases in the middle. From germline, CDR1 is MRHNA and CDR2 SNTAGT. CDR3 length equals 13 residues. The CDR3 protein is CASRRSINYGYTF. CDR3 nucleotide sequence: TGTGCCAGCAGGAGATCGATTAACTATGGCTACACCTTC.

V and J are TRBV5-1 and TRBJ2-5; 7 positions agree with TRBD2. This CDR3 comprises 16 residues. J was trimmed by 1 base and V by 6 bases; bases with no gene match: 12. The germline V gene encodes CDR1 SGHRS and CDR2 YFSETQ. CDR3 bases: TGCGCCAGCACCTTAGGGCAGCGGGGTATCCAAGAGACCCAGTACTTC. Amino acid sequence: CASTLGQRGIQETQYF. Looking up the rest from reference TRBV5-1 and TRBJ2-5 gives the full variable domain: KAGVTQTPRYLIKTRGQQVTLSCSPISGHRSVSWYQQTPGQGLQFLFEYFSETQRNKGNFPGRFSGRQFSNSRSEMNVSTLELGDSALYLCASTLGQRGIQETQYFGPGTRLLVL.

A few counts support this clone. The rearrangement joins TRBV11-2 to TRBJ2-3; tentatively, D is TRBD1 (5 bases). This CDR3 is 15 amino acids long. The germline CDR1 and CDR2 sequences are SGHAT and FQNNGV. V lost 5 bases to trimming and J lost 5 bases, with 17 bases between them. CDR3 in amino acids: CASSQVKGPRDTQYF. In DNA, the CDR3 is TGTGCCAGCAGCCAAGTGAAGGGGCCGCGAGATACGCAGTATTTT.

Written as DNA, the CDR3 is TGTGCCAGCAGCCTGAGCGGGCAGTTCTACGAGCAGTACTTC. The encoded protein is CASSLSGQFYEQYF. The chain links TRBV14 to TRBJ2-7, with D possibly TRBD2 on 6 matching bases. The CDR3 runs 14 residues. V was shortened by 4 bases and J by 3 bases, with 13 bases between the two germline ends. The germline V gene encodes CDR1 SGHDN and CDR2 FVKESK.

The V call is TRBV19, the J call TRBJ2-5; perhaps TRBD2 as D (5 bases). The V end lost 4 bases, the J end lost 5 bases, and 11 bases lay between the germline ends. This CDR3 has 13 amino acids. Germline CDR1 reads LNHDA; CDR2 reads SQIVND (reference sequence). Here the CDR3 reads CASSKRREETQYF. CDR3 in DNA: TGTGCCAGTAGTAAGCGTAGGGAGGAGACCCAGTACTTC.

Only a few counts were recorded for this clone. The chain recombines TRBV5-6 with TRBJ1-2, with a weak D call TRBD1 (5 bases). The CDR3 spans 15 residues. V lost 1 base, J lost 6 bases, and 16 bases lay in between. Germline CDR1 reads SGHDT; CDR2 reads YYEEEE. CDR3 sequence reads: CASSLTRRALDGYTF. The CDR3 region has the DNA TGTGCCAGCAGCTTGACCCGCAGGGCCCTAGATGGCTACACCTTC.

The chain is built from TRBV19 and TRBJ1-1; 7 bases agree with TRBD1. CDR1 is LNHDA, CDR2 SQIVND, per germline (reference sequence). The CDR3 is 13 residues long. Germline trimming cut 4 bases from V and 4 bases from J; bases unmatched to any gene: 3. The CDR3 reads CASSNRGITEAFF. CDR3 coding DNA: TGTGCCAGTAGTAACAGGGGAATCACTGAAGCTTTCTTT. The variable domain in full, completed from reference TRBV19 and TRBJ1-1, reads DGGITQSPKYLFRKEGQNVTLSCEQNLNHDAMYWYRQDPGQGLRLIYYSQIVNDFQKGDIAEGYSVSREKKESFPLTVTSAQKNPTAFYLCASSNRGITEAFFGQGTRLTVV.

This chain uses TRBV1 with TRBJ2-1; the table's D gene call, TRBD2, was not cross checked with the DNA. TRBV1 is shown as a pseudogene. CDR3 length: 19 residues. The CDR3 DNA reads TGCACCAGCAGCCAACCTCCCTATCTACTAGCGGGAGACTACAATGAGCAGTTCTTC. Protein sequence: CTSSQPPYLLAGDYNEQFF.

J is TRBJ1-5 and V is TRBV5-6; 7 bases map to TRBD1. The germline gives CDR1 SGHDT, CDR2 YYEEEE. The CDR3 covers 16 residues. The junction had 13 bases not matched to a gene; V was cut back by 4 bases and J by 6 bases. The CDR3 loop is CASSRNSGTESQPQHF. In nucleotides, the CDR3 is TGTGCCAGCAGCCGAAATTCCGGGACAGAGTCTCAGCCCCAGCATTTT.

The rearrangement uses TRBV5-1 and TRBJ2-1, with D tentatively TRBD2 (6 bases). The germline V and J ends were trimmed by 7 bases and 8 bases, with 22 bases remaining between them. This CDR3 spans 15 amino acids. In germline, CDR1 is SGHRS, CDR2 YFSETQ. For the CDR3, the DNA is TGCGCCAGCGTCCGCGGGCCCGGGGGTATCGATGAGCAGTTCTTC. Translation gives CASVRGPGGIDEQFF.

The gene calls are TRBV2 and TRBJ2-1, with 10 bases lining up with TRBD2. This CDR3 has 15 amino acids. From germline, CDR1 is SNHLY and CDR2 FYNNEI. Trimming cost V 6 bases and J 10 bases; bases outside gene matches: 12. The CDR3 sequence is CASRPGTSVTGEQFF. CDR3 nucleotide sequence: TGTGCCAGCAGGCCCGGGACTAGCGTCACTGGGGAGCAGTTCTTC.

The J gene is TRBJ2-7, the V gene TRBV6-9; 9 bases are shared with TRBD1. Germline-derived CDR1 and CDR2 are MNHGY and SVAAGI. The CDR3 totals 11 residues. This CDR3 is CALQGAHEQYV. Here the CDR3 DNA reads TGTGCGCTACAGGGGGCTCACGAGCAGTACGTC.

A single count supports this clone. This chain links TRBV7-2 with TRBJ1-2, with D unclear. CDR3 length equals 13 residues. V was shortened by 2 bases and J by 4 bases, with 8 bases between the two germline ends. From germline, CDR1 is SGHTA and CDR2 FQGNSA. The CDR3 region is CASSLYQFYGYTF. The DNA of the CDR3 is TGTGCCAGCAGCTTATATCAGTTCTATGGCTACACCTTC.